This TCR beta chain was sequenced for a study of PD-L1 blockade in urothelial cancer. Study at large: Anywhere from 0 to 3 prior chemotherapy regimens had been received by patients.

Method: immunoSEQ multiplex PCR; TCRdb's copy keeps in-frame clones and lacks some. The data show 70,000 to 90,000 clones, more than 75% seen once. Germline V gene data show CDR1 as LNHDA and CDR2 as SQIVND (reference sequence). This CDR3 region has 18 residues. V shed 6 bases, J shed 0 bases, and the junction held 14 bases outside the gene matches. Time point defined: pretreatment peripheral blood. Locally advanced or metastatic urothelial carcinoma affected all patients. Each patient gave between 1 and 8 samples, pretreatment and on-treatment. The TCR originated in a man in his sixties with urothelial cancer. The sample here was PBMCs, taken around atezolizumab (anti-PD-L1) treatment. The chain recombines TRBV19 with TRBJ1-1, with 9 nucleotides matching TRBD1. The CDR3 region has the DNA TGTGCCAGTAGCCCGCGTCGGGACAGGGCCACCCTGAACACTGAAGCTTTCTTT. Its translation is CASSPRRDRATLNTEAFF. The full variable domain, its missing parts supplied by reference TRBV19 and TRBJ1-1, is DGGITQSPKYLFRKEGQNVTLSCEQNLNHDAMYWYRQDPGQGLRLIYYSQIVNDFQKGDIAEGYSVSREKKESFPLTVTSAQKNPTAFYLCASSPRRDRATLNTEAFFGQGTRLTVV.